This TCR beta chain emerged from a study of blood T cell repertoires in COVID-19. About the study: Sources were T cells, B-cell-depleted T cells, or PBMCs; the material itself was cDNA or gDNA.

CDR3 size: 13 residues. V shed 7 bases, J shed 7 bases, and the junction held 8 bases outside the gene matches. Germline loops: CDR1 SEHNR, CDR2 FQNEAQ (reference sequence). Individuals aged about 18 to 90 years were recruited from 24 US areas. Self-reported history from a screening survey and questionnaire set each donor's cohort. As handled by the study authors: The authors estimated nucleated cell counts from reference gene primer amplification. Using immunoSEQ multiplex PCR, the repertoire was profiled, and TCRdb retains in-frame clones only, with some absent. Clone size and V and J calls were adopted from that table, with D and trimming inferred from the DNA. The sample includes about 210,000 clones, about 76% of them seen just once.

V is TRBV7-9 and J is TRBJ1-2, with 8 bases matching TRBD1. This TCR was sampled from a woman aged 45-65 years with acute COVID-19. The sequencing input was PBMCs or T cells enriched from blood (not recorded which). The CDR3 nucleotides read TGTGCCAGCACCCCCCAGGGGGCTTCTGGCTACACCTTC. Its protein product is CASTPQGASGYTF.